This T cell receptor (beta chain) originates from a study of cytomegalovirus exposure and HLA in healthy donors (dated by TCRdb to about 2017). Regarding the study in general: An earlier analysis of roughly 500 of the donors reported 276 Gb of sequence data and 90 million to 120 million unique TCR beta sequences obtained from about 179 million T cells. To decide whether each TCR beta V gene segment behaved as functional or pseudogenic, an earlier analysis of over 500 of the donors relied on high-throughput TCR beta sequencing. To study patterns of TCR occurrence, a later analysis re-analyzed previously published TCR beta repertoires from several hundred donors and added high-resolution HLA genotyping. To predict cytomegalovirus infection status, the study brought together high-throughput TCR immunosequencing, statistical association of individual TCRs with disease status, and machine learning. The genetic ancestry cluster associated with self-reported Caucasian donors included roughly four fifths of the approximately 400 genotyped donors. Because of strong linkage in the cohort, a few DR-DQ haplotypes were treated as single units for association and clustering. Typing coverage varied by locus: roughly 620-630 donors for A, B, C, DRB1 and DQB1; some 520 for DQA1; approximately 570 for DPA1; some 470 for DPB1. A later genetic analysis took genome-wide SNP genotypes for about three fifths of the 666 donors and used that subset as a discovery cohort. The study aimed to test whether signatures of past pathogen exposure could be identified by cataloging public T cell receptors. Using immunosequencing, the study profiled T cell repertoires from about 620 subjects and related those repertoires to cytomegalovirus serostatus. All discovery cohort repertoires had been generated on a single sequencing platform. Donor age, sex, ethnicity and CMV serostatus were compiled together with the repertoire data. Rather than using new phenotypic data, the later analysis identified candidate immune exposures from TCR beta sequences and from how often those sequences occurred across donors. HLA typing covered class I and class II loci at four-digit resolution. In addition to the first cohort of 666 subjects, a separate validation cohort of 120 different subjects was used. An early release covering about 600 HLA-typed donors comprised approximately 300 gigabases of sequencing data and around 86 million unique TCR sequences. Among some 410 genotyped donors of the cohort, an average of around 250,000 unique TCR beta nucleotide sequences was sequenced per donor, of which about 19% were non-productive.

Beyond this particular receptor, the publication reports: A group of highly shared sequence variants was considered likely to be a technical artifact of the sequencing pipeline. Strong co-occurrence of HLA alleles, especially DR and DQ, made assigning TCR associations to individual alleles difficult. In a later genetic analysis, a missense DCLRE1C variant was associated with V-gene and J-gene trimming of TCR beta chains, and the association was replicated in an independent cohort. A later analysis found that TCR association rates varied across HLA loci, with DRB1 alleles showing the most associated TCRs and HLA-C alleles the fewest. Most TCR sequences were seen in very few donors, while some public TCRs were found in many individuals. An earlier analysis of approximately 590 of the donors showed that most TCR beta V segments appeared in productive rearrangements either about 90% or about 30% of the time, which broadly matched IMGT annotations. HLA typing was unavailable for some donors at each locus, so association tests used only the typed subset. A few of the identified cytomegalovirus-associated TCR beta chains were confirmed in vitro to be specific for cytomegalovirus antigens. Cytomegalovirus status was reported to be diagnosed by the classifier with high specificity and sensitivity in both the original and validation cohorts. In a later genetic analysis, fewer N-insertions in productive TCRs were reported among donors in an Asian-associated ancestry cluster than the approximately 670-donor mean. Some IMGT-functional V segments, including TRBV6-2 and TRBV6-3, could not be distinguished by the 87-base-pair reads and were therefore excluded. Roughly uniform sequencing depth across donors was assumed in presence/absence analyses, although this assumption may not hold. This cohort had only TCR beta chains sequenced, and the lack of alpha or paired-chain data limited which features could be detected. For the cohort, immune exposure information was limited to CMV serostatus. At a false discovery rate of 0.05, a later analysis linked 15,000 to 20,000 TCR beta sequences to specific HLA alleles. It was suggested by the authors that the approach could potentially be generalized to other disease states and immunological phenotypes. Correlated functional status among segregating V segments might reflect linkage disequilibrium, but an unknown experimental factor could not be ruled out. A further reported finding was that TCR beta sequences accurately predicted the HLA-A and HLA-B alleles for most subjects in the first cohort. In a later analysis, HLA-associated TCR beta chains were found to be more clonally expanded and to have lower generation probabilities than equally common non-associated chains. In a later analysis, most CMV-associated TCR beta chains were found to appear HLA-restricted, with HLA associations seemingly driven largely by CMV exposure. A total of roughly 160 TCR beta chains were listed by the study as associated with cytomegalovirus. Because counts were too low, roughly 16 rarely observed V segments, including chromosome 9 orphons, were excluded from the earlier analysis of 587 of the donors. Several of the top co-occurrence clusters appeared to be linked to parvovirus B19, influenza, CMV and Epstein-Barr virus, according to a later analysis.

Details on this clone: This receptor's antigen is unknown. Nothing much larger sits one base from this clone, and base qualities are not available.

The CDR3 sequence holds 14 residues, the cysteine and phenylalanine included. The DNA shown is the 42-base CDR3, in frame from base 1. Trimming costs V 6 bases and J 2 bases, and their ends lie 12 bases apart. The CDR1 and CDR2 encoded by the germline V gene are MNHEY and SVGAGI. The library was generated by the immunoSEQ multiplex PCR assay. The multiplex PCR relied on a mix of 60 forward primers for TCR Vbeta segments and 13 reverse primers for TCR Jbeta segments. A multiplex PCR assay on genomic DNA amplified the CDR3 region of rearranged TCR beta genes. The amplified TCR beta libraries were sequenced on the Illumina HiSeq System as 87-base-pair reads. The original methods were these. Across the roughly 600 repertoires, a later analysis counted some 80 million unique TCR beta chains, roughly 11 million of which were shared by at least two donors. Raw reads were error-corrected and collapsed into unique sequences with a nearest-neighbor algorithm that merged closely related sequences to remove PCR and sequencing errors. To assign V, D and J gene segments, CDR3 sequences were aligned to IMGT reference sequences. For a sequence to be retained, at least a six-nucleotide match to both a V gene segment and a J gene segment was required. A rearrangement was called productive if the CDR3 had no stop codons and remained in frame with V and J, and every other rearrangement was called non-productive. Following IMGT convention, CDR3 was defined as the stretch from the second conserved V-encoded cysteine up to the conserved J-encoded phenylalanine. The earlier analysis of 450 to 750 of the donors excluded any sequence lacking an unambiguous match to a single V gene segment. In an earlier analysis of a few hundred of the donors, a V segment was called functional when productive rearrangements were above 56.7%, and segregating when the standard deviation between donors exceeded 5%. A statistical classification framework was developed to diagnose cytomegalovirus status using the catalog of TCR beta chain sequences. In a later analysis, TCR nucleotide sequences were compared against IMGT/GENE-DB human TR gene sequences so that V and J genes could be assigned. Using the TCRdist pipeline, a later analysis assigned CDR3 sequences along with most-parsimonious VDJ recombination scenarios. In a later analysis, each TCR beta chain was defined by its CDR3 amino acid sequence together with its V-gene family, and reads without a unique V-gene family were excluded. A later analysis removed several hundred highly shared, low-generation-probability nucleotide sequences to deal with suspected cross-contamination and a sequencing artifact. In a later analysis, a clonal expansion index was calculated for each public chain from normalized within-repertoire ranks of inferred template counts. In a later analysis, generation probabilities were computed with a VDJ recombination model fitted to out-of-frame rearrangements, and the resulting probabilities were checked against IGoR. In a later analysis, TCR-TCR, TCR-HLA and TCR-CMV co-occurrence was scored with hypergeometric tests, and a repertoire-size bias correction was applied to TCR pairs. In a later analysis, false discovery rates were estimated by permuting HLA or CMV assignments 20 times. In a later analysis, co-occurring TCRs were grouped using DBSCAN, and TCRdist sequence similarity was added for clustering within HLA-allele-positive subsets. For co-occurrence clustering, repertoires with fewer than 30,000 or more than 120,000 public chains were excluded, along with about five repertoires with anomalous nucleotide sharing. TCRdb re-hosts the immuneACCESS table, in-frame sequences only. Its copies lack some clones; in the studies checked, an unresolved V gene accounts for under half of them, and the cause for the rest is not known. V and J calls and clone size are those listed in that table; D and trimming were worked out from the DNA. The sample yields roughly 120,000 clones; approximately 76% were counted once. The ten largest clones represent 16% of the sample.

The cohort was made up of under 800 healthy bone marrow donors. All cohort members were sampled while nominally healthy, although unrecorded immune exposures were likely present. The donor was CMV seropositive and belonged to the group of over 250 seropositive cohort members. A peripheral blood sample was provided by each donor, and peripheral blood mononuclear cells were used for TCR beta sequencing. Genomic DNA was extracted from the blood cell samples with the Qiagen DNeasy Blood Extraction Kit. The rearranged chain carries TRBV6-5 and TRBJ2-3, and the D gene may be TRBD1, 5 bases matching. The sample was PBMCs. The TCR originated in a man aged 45-60 years in good health and CMV-seropositive. At the DNA level, the sequence is TGTGCCAGCAGGTCCCCCAGGGACACAGATACGCAGTATTTT. Its protein product is CASRSPRDTDTQYF.